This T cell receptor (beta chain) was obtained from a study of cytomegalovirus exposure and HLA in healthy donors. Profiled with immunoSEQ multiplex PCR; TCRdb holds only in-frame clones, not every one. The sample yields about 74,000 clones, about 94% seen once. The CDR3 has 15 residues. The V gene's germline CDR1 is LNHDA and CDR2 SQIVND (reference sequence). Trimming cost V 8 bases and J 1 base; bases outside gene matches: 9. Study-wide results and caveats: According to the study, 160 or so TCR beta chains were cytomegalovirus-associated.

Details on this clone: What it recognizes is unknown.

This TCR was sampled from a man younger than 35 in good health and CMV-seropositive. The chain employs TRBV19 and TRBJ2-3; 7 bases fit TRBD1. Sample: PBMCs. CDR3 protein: CASRPGDRRTDTQYF. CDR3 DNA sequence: TGTGCCAGTCGGCCCGGGGACAGACGCACAGATACGCAGTATTTT.